The 6 T cell receptor beta chains below come from one sample, sequenced in a study of Ad26.COV2.S vaccination and SARS-CoV-2 variants. The treatment denotes: about 20 received Ad26.COV2.S at low or high dose, single or two shots; about 5 received placebo; per-sample allocation not given. Collection of samples fell on day 63 after the first vaccine or placebo injection. Profiled with immunoSEQ multiplex PCR; TCRdb holds only in-frame clones, not every one. The sample contains around 450,000 clones, roughly nine tenths of which appear only once. This sample comprised peripheral blood, obtained in a trial of Ad26.COV2.S vaccine versus placebo. Receptors were obtained from a person between 18 and 60 years old who received the Ad26.COV2.S COVID-19 vaccine or a placebo.

The chain's CDR3 is CSVESWVRRTDTQYF. The DNA of the CDR3 is TGCAGCGTTGAGTCCTGGGTGCGGCGCACAGATACGCAGTATTTT. The V gene is TRBV29-1, the J gene TRBJ2-3; no reliable D call. This CDR3 spans 15 amino acids. The V end lost 3 bases, the J end lost 1 base, and 14 bases lay between the germline ends. Per germline, CDR1 SQVTM and CDR2 ANQGSEA.

This clone was counted a single time. This chain connects TRBV7-2 to TRBJ1-4; D gene unclear. Germline V gene lookup returns CDR1 SGHTA and CDR2 FQGNSA. This CDR3 has 16 amino acids. V was shortened by 2 bases and J by 0 bases, with 10 bases between the two germline ends. The DNA of the CDR3 is TGTGCCAGCAGCTTAAGTAGGGAGTCAACTAATGAAAAACTGTTTTTT. The encoded protein is CASSLSRESTNEKLFF.

The rearrangement joins TRBV4-3 to TRBJ1-2; the D gene is possibly TRBD1 (6 bases). There are 14 residues in the CDR3. The V gene's germline CDR1 is LGHNA and CDR2 YSLEER. V was shortened by 2 bases and J by 8 bases, with 15 bases between the two germline ends. CDR3 loop: CASSQPGEGVGYTF. The CDR3, as DNA: TGCGCCAGCAGCCAACCCGGGGAGGGGGTAGGCTACACCTTC.

V gene TRBV9 combines with J gene TRBJ2-1, with no clear D. Trimming removed 0 bases at V and 4 bases at J, with 11 bases between. Germline assignment: CDR1 SGDLS and CDR2 YYNGEE. The CDR3 is made up of 15 amino acids. The CDR3 DNA reads as TGTGCCAGCAGCGTAGGACGATACGCTTACAATGAGCAGTTCTTC. This translates into CASSVGRYAYNEQFF.

The V and J genes are TRBV7-9 and TRBJ1-1; D is unclear. The length of the CDR3 is 14 residues. V was clipped by 2 bases and J by 1 base, with 8 bases between them. From germline, CDR1 is SEHNR and CDR2 FQNEAQ (reference sequence). The CDR3 here is CASSLFSGNTEAFF. The CDR3 nucleotides read TGTGCCAGCAGCTTATTTTCAGGGAACACTGAAGCTTTCTTT. Supplemented by reference TRBV7-9 and TRBJ1-1, the full variable domain reads DTGVSQNPRHKITKRGQNVTFRCDPISEHNRLYWYRQTLGQGPEFLTYFQNEAQLEKSRLLSDRFSAERPKGSFSTLEIQRTEQGDSAMYLCASSLFSGNTEAFFGQGTRLTVV.

The CDR3 is CASSLSATDTQYF. CDR3 DNA: TGTGCCAGCAGTTTATCGGCCACAGATACGCAGTATTTT. The rearrangement joins TRBV28 to TRBJ2-3; D is undetermined. The CDR3 consists of 13 residues. V lost 1 base, J lost 2 bases, and 4 bases lay in between. CDR1 and CDR2 (germline): MDHEN, SYDVKM. The whole variable domain, filled in from reference TRBV28 and TRBJ2-3, reads DVKVTQSSRYLVKRTGEKVFLECVQDMDHENMFWYRQDPGLGLRLIYFSYDVKMKEKGDIPEGYSVSREKKERFSLILESASTNQTSMYLCASSLSATDTQYFGPGTRLTVL.